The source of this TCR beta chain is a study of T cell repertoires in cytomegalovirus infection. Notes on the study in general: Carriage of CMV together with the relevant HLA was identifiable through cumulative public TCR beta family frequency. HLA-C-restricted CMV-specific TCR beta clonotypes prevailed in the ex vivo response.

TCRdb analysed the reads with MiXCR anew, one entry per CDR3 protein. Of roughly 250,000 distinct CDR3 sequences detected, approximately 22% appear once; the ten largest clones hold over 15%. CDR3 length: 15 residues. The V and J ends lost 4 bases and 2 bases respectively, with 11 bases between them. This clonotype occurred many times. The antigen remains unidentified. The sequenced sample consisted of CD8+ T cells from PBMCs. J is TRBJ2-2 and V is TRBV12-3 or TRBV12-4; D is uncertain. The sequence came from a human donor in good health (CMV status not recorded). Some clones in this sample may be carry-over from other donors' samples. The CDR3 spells CASSYLGGNTGELFF. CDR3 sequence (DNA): TGTGCCAGCAGTTATTTGGGCGGTAACACCGGGGAGCTGTTTTTT.